A selection of T cell receptor beta chains follows, all from one sample in a study of blood T cells in healthy people across ages. In TCRdb, the 5' RACE reads were re-called with MiXCR into one record per CDR3 protein. Found here are approximately 320,000 distinct CDR3 sequences, 25% to 30% of them singletons; the top ten hold approximately 30%. Sample: blood. These receptors all stem from a woman in her seventies in good health. The CDR3 runs from the conserved cysteine through the conserved F or W. A D gene is named only where the DNA matches it firmly. Part of the rows lack a size; the others show once, few, many or a class for expanded clones.

j_call	clone_size	d_call	v_call	cdr3_aa	cdr3_nt
TRBJ2-2	NA	TRBD1	TRBV10-3	CAIRTGTGQSGELFF	TGTGCCATCAGAACCGGGACAGGGCAAAGCGGGGAGCTGTTTTTT
TRBJ2-7	many	TRBD1	TRBV20-1	CSAKSGTGVEYEQYF	TGCAGTGCCAAATCCGGGACAGGGGTTGAGTACGAGCAGTACTTC
TRBJ2-7	NA	NA	TRBV5-1	CASSLAAGQPAYEQYF	TGCGCCAGCAGCTTGGCCGCGGGACAGCCCGCGTACGAGCAGTACTTC
TRBJ2-5	few	TRBD2	TRBV7-2	CASSKRLAGAQETQYF	TGTGCCAGCAGCAAAAGACTAGCGGGAGCCCAAGAGACCCAGTACTTC
TRBJ2-2	NA	TRBD2	TRBV24-1	CATSDSGRAAGELFF	TGTGCCACCAGTGATAGCGGGAGGGCCGCCGGGGAGCTGTTTTTT
TRBJ2-1	few	TRBD2	TRBV7-6	CASSLSAGGRGRNEQFF	TGTGCCAGCAGCTTGTCGGCGGGAGGGAGGGGTCGGAATGAGCAGTTCTTC
TRBJ1-1	few	NA	TRBV27	CASSWTANTEAFF	TGTGCCAGCAGCTGGACAGCGAACACTGAAGCTTTCTTT
TRBJ2-5	NA	NA	TRBV20-1	CSASPPQETQYF	TGCAGTGCTAGTCCACCTCAAGAGACCCAGTACTTC
TRBJ2-1	few	NA	TRBV20-1	CSARRGEKYNEQFF	TGCAGTGCTAGACGAGGGGAAAAATACAATGAGCAGTTCTTC
TRBJ1-5	few	NA	TRBV14	CASTNLQGPQGSQPQHF	TGTGCCAGCACTAACCTCCAGGGACCACAGGGAAGCCAGCCCCAGCATTTT